This entry features one T cell receptor beta chain sequence. Its cognate antigen is unknown. The CDR3 sequence is 16 residues long. Unmatched junction bases numbered 6, after V lost 1 base and J lost 3 bases. CDR1 and CDR2 (germline): SGHRS, YFSETQ. PCR was performed a second time for about 7 to 12 cycles using a sample-barcoded 5' primer and a J-beta primer mix. Each CDR3 protein is one row after TCRdb ran MiXCR on the 5' RACE reads. The table has approximately 800,000 distinct CDR3 sequences, about 62% seen once. This entry comes from a study of blood T cells in healthy people across ages. General study results and limits: TCR beta diversity was tightly associated with the proportion of naive T cells. With age, beta diversity per million T cells declined roughly linearly, significantly by 30 to 40.

The origin of this receptor is a man aged 25 to 45 in good health. The chain links TRBV5-1 to TRBJ2-5; 10 bases line up with TRBD1. The specimen was blood. Written as DNA, the CDR3 is TGCGCCAGCAGCTTGACGACAGGGGGCCGAGAAGAGACCCAGTACTTC. Protein product: CASSLTTGGREETQYF. The full variable domain, with the rest looked up from reference TRBV5-1 and TRBJ2-5, is KAGVTQTPRYLIKTRGQQVTLSCSPISGHRSVSWYQQTPGQGLQFLFEYFSETQRNKGNFPGRFSGRQFSNSRSEMNVSTLELGDSALYLCASSLTTGGREETQYFGPGTRLLVL.